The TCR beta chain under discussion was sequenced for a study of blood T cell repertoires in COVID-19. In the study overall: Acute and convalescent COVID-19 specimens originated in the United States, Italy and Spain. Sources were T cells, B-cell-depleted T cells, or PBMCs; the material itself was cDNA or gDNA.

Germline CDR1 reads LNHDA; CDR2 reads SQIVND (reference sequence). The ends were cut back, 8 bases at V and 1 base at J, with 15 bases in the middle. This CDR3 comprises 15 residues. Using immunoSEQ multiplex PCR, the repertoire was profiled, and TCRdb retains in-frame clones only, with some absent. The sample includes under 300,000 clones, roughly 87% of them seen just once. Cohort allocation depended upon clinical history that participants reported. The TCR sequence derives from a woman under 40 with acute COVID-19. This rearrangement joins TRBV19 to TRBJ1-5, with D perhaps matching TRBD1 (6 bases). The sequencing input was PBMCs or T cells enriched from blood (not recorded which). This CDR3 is CASRPQGRSNQPQHF. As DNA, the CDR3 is TGTGCCAGTCGCCCCCAGGGGAGAAGCAATCAGCCCCAGCATTTT.